Reported below is one TCR beta chain. The data were taken from a study of blood T cell repertoires in COVID-19. Looking at the study overall: PBMCs, B-cell-depleted T cells, or T cells were the source of the cDNA or gDNA that made up the material.

Original handling: Amplified reference gene primers provided the basis for estimating nucleated cell counts. Sequencing used immunoSEQ multiplex PCR; TCRdb keeps in-frame clones, though not all of them. The V and J calls and the clone size are those of that table, but D and trimming were determined from the DNA. The sample yields some 70,000 clones, approximately 79% seen once. Between the trimmed V and J ends, which lost 0 bases and 8 bases, there was a span of 10 bases. This CDR3 comprises 14 residues. Germline V gene lookup returns CDR1 SGHVS and CDR2 FNYEAQ. This chain connects TRBV7-6 to TRBJ2-2; D might be TRBD1 (5 bases). Sequencing was carried out using peripheral blood. This receptor was obtained from a woman aged 45 to 65 with acute or convalescent COVID-19. CDR3: CASSLADRSGELFF. CDR3 sequence (DNA): TGTGCCAGCAGCTTAGCCGACAGATCTGGGGAGCTGTTTTTT.